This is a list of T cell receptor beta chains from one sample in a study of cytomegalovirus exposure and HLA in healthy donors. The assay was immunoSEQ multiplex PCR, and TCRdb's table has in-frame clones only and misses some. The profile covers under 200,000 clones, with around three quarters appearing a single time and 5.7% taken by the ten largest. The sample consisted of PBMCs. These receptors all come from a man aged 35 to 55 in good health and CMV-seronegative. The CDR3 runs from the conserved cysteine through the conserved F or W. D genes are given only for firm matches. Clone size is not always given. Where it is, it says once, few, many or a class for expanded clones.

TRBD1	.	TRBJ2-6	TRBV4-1	TGCGCCAGCAGCCCAAGACAGGGGGAAACTGGGGCCAACGTCCTGACTTTC	CASSPRQGETGANVLTF
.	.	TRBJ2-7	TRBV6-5	TGTGCCAGCAGCGCGACTCAGGGTTACTACGAGCAGTACTTC	CASSATQGYYEQYF
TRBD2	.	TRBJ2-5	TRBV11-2	TGTGCCAGCGGCGGGGGGACCCAGTACTTC	CASGGGTQYF
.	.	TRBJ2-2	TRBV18	TGTGCCAGCTCACCCTGGACATCGAACACCGGGGAGCTGTTTTTT	CASSPWTSNTGELFF
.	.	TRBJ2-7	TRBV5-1	TGCGCCAGCAGCTCTACCTACGAGCAGTACTTC	CASSSTYEQYF
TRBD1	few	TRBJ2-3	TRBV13	TGTGCCACGACAGGGCCAAGCACAGATACGCAGTATTTT	CATTGPSTDTQYF
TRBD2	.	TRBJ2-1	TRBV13	TGTGCCAGCAGCCTCCGACTAGCGGGGGGTAATGAGCAGTTCTTC	CASSLRLAGGNEQFF
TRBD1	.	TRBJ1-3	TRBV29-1	TGCAGTGGGACAGGGGGCAAAGGAAACACCATATATTTT	CSGTGGKGNTIYF
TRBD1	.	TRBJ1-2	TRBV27	TGTGCCAGCAGTAAAAACATTCGGGACAGGGGAGGCTATGGCTACACCTTC	CASSKNIRDRGGYGYTF
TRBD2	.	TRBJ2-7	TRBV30	TGTGCCTGGAGTGGGGGGGGACCAACTTCGGCCAGCTCCTACGAGCAGTACTTC	CAWSGGGPTSASSYEQYF
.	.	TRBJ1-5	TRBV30	TGTGCCTGGGTGGACAGCCAAAATCAGCCCCAGCATTTT	CAWVDSQNQPQHF
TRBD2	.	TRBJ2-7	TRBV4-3	TGCGCCAGCAGCCAACTTCGACCGGGACTAGCGGGGGGCCCTTCCTACGAGCAGTACTTC	CASSQLRPGLAGGPSYEQYF
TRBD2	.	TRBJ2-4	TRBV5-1	TGCGCCAGCAGCATGCTAGCGGGGGAAAACATTCAGTACTTC	CASSMLAGENIQYF
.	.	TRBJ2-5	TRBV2	TGTGCCAGCAGGAGCGGCGGGCGGGAGACCCAGTACTTC	CASRSGGRETQYF
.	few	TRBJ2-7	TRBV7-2	TGTGCCAGCAGCTTCCCTAGAAGCTACGAGCAGTACTTC	CASSFPRSYEQYF
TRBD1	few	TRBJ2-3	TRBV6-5	TGTGCCAGCAGTTACCTAACAGGGGACGCAGATACGCAGTATTTT	CASSYLTGDADTQYF